These T cell receptor beta chains were read from a single sample in a study of T cells in Graves' hyperthyroidism and ophthalmopathy. TCRdb redid the calling of the multiplex PCR reads with MiXCR, one entry per CDR3 protein. Of some 760,000 distinct CDR3 sequences detected, around 15% appear once; the ten largest clones hold 10%. Sequenced input: blood. Source of these receptors: a woman aged 18-35 years with Graves' hyperthyroidism. Each CDR3 is given with its conserved first and last residue. A D gene is named only where the DNA matches it firmly. A clone size is listed for some rows: how often the clone was seen (once, few, many), or a class if it is expanded.

V	D	J	size	CDR3	DNA
TRBV27	-	TRBJ2-7	-	CASSFSPSSYEQYF	TGTGCCAGCAGTTTTTCGCCTTCGTCCTACGAGCAGTACTTC
TRBV3-1	-	TRBJ2-5	many	CASSPQSGPGRRGLQETQYF	TGTGCCAGCAGCCCCCAGTCGGGGCCAGGCCGGCGGGGCCTCCAAGAGACCCAGTACTTC
TRBV11-3	-	TRBJ2-7	few	CASSSSQTYEQYF	TGTGCCAGCAGCTCTTCCCAGACCTACGAGCAGTACTTC
TRBV28	-	TRBJ1-2	many	CASSSRDTNRFNYGYTF	TGTGCCAGCAGTTCCCGGGACACCAACCGTTTTAACTATGGCTACACCTTC
TRBV20-1	-	TRBJ2-7	-	CSARTGHSGEQYF	TGCAGTGCTAGAACGGGACACTCTGGGGAGCAGTACTTC
TRBV12-3/TRBV12-4	-	TRBJ2-3	-	CASSPPGLGADTQYF	TGTGCCAGCAGTCCGCCGGGACTGGGTGCGGATACGCAGTATTTT
TRBV5-6	-	TRBJ1-1	many	CASSLRRTRVNTEAFF	TGTGCCAGCAGCTTGCGGAGGACAAGGGTGAACACTGAAGCTTTCTTT
TRBV7-9	-	TRBJ2-7	many	CASSLAGAPPPYEQYF	TGTGCCAGCAGCTTAGCGGGAGCACCGCCCCCCTACGAGCAGTACTTC
TRBV30	TRBD1	TRBJ2-7	many	CAWGDSSYEQYF	TGTGCCTGGGGGGACAGTTCCTACGAGCAGTACTTC
TRBV11-2	-	TRBJ2-2	-	CASSLDFSGPNTGEPFF	TGTGCCAGCAGCTTAGACTTTTCAGGGCCGAACACCGGGGAGCCGTTTTTT
TRBV5-1	-	TRBJ1-1	-	CASSLRGAYTEAFF	TGCGCCAGCAGCTTGCGTGGGGCTTACACTGAAGCTTTCTTT
TRBV20-1	-	TRBJ1-5	-	CSGLISGQPQHF	TGCAGTGGACTAATATCGGGTCAGCCCCAGCATTTT
TRBV30	-	TRBJ2-1	many	CAWSQGPEQFF	TGTGCCTGGAGCCAAGGTCCTGAGCAGTTCTTC
TRBV13	TRBD1	TRBJ2-7	many	CASRGTGTGYEQYF	TGTGCCAGCAGAGGGACAGGGACCGGGTACGAGCAGTACTTC
TRBV10-3	TRBD1	TRBJ1-1	many	CAIRPTGVDTEAFF	TGTGCCATCAGACCGACAGGGGTGGACACTGAAGCTTTCTTT
TRBV2	TRBD1	TRBJ1-2	many	CASSEAVDRGLRGYTF	TGTGCCAGCAGTGAAGCTGTAGACAGGGGGCTGAGAGGCTACACCTTC
TRBV15	-	TRBJ1-1	few	CATSRKQGSEAFF	TGTGCCACCAGCAGGAAACAGGGCTCTGAAGCTTTCTTT
TRBV6-6	-	TRBJ2-7	many	CASSYSITGDGEQYF	TGTGCCAGCAGTTACTCGATCACAGGCGATGGCGAGCAGTACTTC
TRBV18	-	TRBJ2-5	few	CASSPSMRETQYF	TGTGCCAGCTCACCTAGCATGCGAGAGACCCAGTACTTC
TRBV14	TRBD2	TRBJ2-7	few	CASKASGSYEQYF	TGTGCCAGCAAGGCTAGCGGGTCCTACGAGCAGTACTTC
TRBV15	TRBD2	TRBJ2-1	-	CATSRRPSGSRNEQFF	TGTGCCACCAGCAGAAGACCTAGCGGGAGTCGGAATGAGCAGTTCTTC
TRBV27	TRBD1	TRBJ1-4	many	CASSLWGTGGSEKLFF	TGTGCCAGCAGTTTATGGGGGACAGGAGGGTCGGAAAAACTGTTTTTT
TRBV28	-	TRBJ2-1	-	CASSRGPRGEQFF	TGTGCCAGCAGTAGGGGACCCCGCGGGGAGCAGTTCTTC
TRBV12-3/TRBV12-4	-	TRBJ1-1	many	CASSFRGNLGTEAFF	TGTGCCAGCAGTTTTCGAGGTAACCTTGGGACTGAAGCTTTCTTT
TRBV9	-	TRBJ1-2	many	CASSDSPEGNYGYTF	TGTGCCAGCAGCGATAGTCCCGAGGGGAACTATGGCTACACCTTC
TRBV19	-	TRBJ2-6	once	CASTGGAGVGSGANVLTF	TGTGCCAGTACTGGTGGCGCAGGGGTAGGGTCTGGGGCCAACGTCCTGACTTTC
TRBV3-1	TRBD2	TRBJ2-1	many	CASSLVAGGTYNEQFF	TGTGCCAGCAGCTTAGTAGCGGGAGGTACCTACAATGAGCAGTTCTTC
TRBV5-1	-	TRBJ2-1	few	CASSPRGLRGANNEQFF	TGCGCCAGCAGCCCGCGGGGATTACGCGGGGCCAACAATGAGCAGTTCTTC
TRBV25-1	-	TRBJ2-6	-	CASSEGPGSGANVLTF	TGTGCCAGCAGTGAAGGGCCAGGGTCTGGGGCCAACGTCCTGACTTTC
TRBV6-1	-	TRBJ1-5	few	CASSRGKDQPQHF	TGTGCCAGCTCGAGGGGAAAGGATCAGCCCCAGCATTTT
TRBV3-1	-	TRBJ2-4	many	CASSQMRDINIQYF	TGTGCCAGCAGCCAAATGCGGGATATAAACATTCAGTACTTC
TRBV6-2/TRBV6-3	-	TRBJ2-7	-	CASSYSSQVGAYEQYF	TGTGCCAGCAGTTACTCGTCCCAAGTAGGCGCCTACGAGCAGTACTTC
TRBV6-2/TRBV6-3	TRBD1	TRBJ2-4	few	CASSRTGGRVYIQYF	TGTGCCAGCAGTCGGACAGGGGGCAGGGTGTACATTCAGTACTTC
TRBV6-2/TRBV6-3	-	TRBJ1-5	-	CASSYSGGSQPQHF	TGTGCCAGCAGTTACTCAGGGGGGAGCCAGCCCCAGCATTTT
TRBV27	-	TRBJ2-1	once	CASSLFTTVSHEQFF	TGTGCCAGCAGTTTATTTACTACCGTGTCCCATGAGCAGTTCTTC
TRBV28	TRBD2	TRBJ2-3	many	CASRPAGAIDTQYF	TGTGCCAGCAGACCCGCGGGAGCAATAGATACGCAGTATTTT
TRBV7-2	-	TRBJ2-1	many	CASSFGYYGSYNEQFF	TGTGCCAGCAGCTTTGGCTACTACGGGTCCTACAATGAGCAGTTCTTC
TRBV20-1	-	TRBJ2-6	few	CSALTGTNLSF	TGCAGTGCCCTTACCGGGACCAATCTTTCTTTC
TRBV12-3/TRBV12-4	-	TRBJ2-5	few	CASSLNREETQYF	TGTGCCAGCAGTTTAAACAGGGAGGAGACCCAGTACTTC
TRBV4-2	TRBD1	TRBJ1-2	-	CASSQPDRNGYTF	TGTGCCAGCAGCCAACCGGACAGGAATGGCTACACCTTC
TRBV20-1	-	TRBJ2-1	many	CSARPLYQAVPNEQFF	TGCAGTGCTAGACCCCTGTATCAAGCGGTGCCGAATGAGCAGTTCTTC
TRBV6-6	TRBD2	TRBJ2-7	many	CASSYSILAGECEQYF	TGTGCCAGCAGTTACTCGATTCTAGCGGGAGAGTGCGAGCAGTACTTC
TRBV30	-	TRBJ1-1	many	CAWKIDSYGEAFF	TGTGCCTGGAAGATCGACTCGTATGGTGAAGCTTTCTTT